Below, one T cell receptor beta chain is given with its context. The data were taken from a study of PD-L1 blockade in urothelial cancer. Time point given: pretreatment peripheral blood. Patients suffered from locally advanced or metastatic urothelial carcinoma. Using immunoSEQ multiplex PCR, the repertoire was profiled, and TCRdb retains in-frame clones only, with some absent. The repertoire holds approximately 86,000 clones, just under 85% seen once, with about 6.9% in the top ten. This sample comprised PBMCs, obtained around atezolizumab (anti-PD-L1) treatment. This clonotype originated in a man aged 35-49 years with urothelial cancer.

CDR3 residues: CASSETVRSYEQYF. The CDR3 DNA follows: TGTGCCAGCAGTGAGACGGTCAGGTCCTACGAGCAGTACTTC. The rearrangement uses TRBV2 and TRBJ2-7; no clear D gene. The CDR3 has 14 residues. V shed 3 bases and J shed 1 base, with 10 bases lying between them. Germline V gene sequence: CDR1 SNHLY, CDR2 FYNNEI.